This TCR beta chain emerged from a study of T cells in Graves' hyperthyroidism and ophthalmopathy. Across the whole study: Peripheral blood samples were taken at initial diagnosis, prior to any treatment.

This clonotype came up many times. Its antigen remains unidentified. Broader study findings: Blood also contained most expanded thyroid clonotypes above 0.001. Separation of ophthalmopathy from stable hyperthyroidism was achieved by a 13 V-J model. The model foresaw ophthalmopathy a median approximately 6.1 months prior to onset.

TCR beta CDR3 regions were amplified from RNA. Using the HTBI primer set, a first-round RT-PCR was run on the TCR CDR3. TCRdb re-called the multiplex PCR reads through MiXCR, storing one row per CDR3 protein. This table holds hundreds of thousands of distinct CDR3 sequences, less than 20% found once. The sequencing sample was made of blood. This clonotype was obtained from a woman younger than 35 with Graves' hyperthyroidism.

CDR3 region: CASSENDPRGTDTQYF. CDR3 in DNA: TGTGCCAGTAGTGAAAACGACCCGCGGGGCACAGATACGCAGTATTTT. V is TRBV19 and J is TRBJ2-3; D is possibly TRBD2 (5 bases). Germline V gene data show CDR1 as LNHDA and CDR2 as SQIVND (reference sequence). This CDR3 has 16 amino acids. V was clipped by 5 bases and J by 1 base, with 16 bases between them.